This T cell receptor (beta chain) stems from a study of shared clonotypes between healthy human individuals. As for the study in general: The composition of the donors was a couple of women and a few men aged 18 to 49. Study conclusions and caveats: The naive CD4 repertoires of a handful of donors were compared, and approximately 4.7% of clonotypes were shared. Rarefaction demonstrated incomplete sorted-subset sequencing despite large depth. Clonotypes shared by all four donors outscored non-shared clonotypes in generation probability.

CDR1 and CDR2 from the germline V gene are SGHRS and YFSETQ. Trimming pared 4 bases from V and 8 bases from J, leaving 24 bases between. CDR3 length: 17 residues. On this clone itself: What it binds is not known.

The table came from immunoSEQ multiplex PCR; TCRdb's copy has only in-frame clones and leaves some out. The sample carries 950,000 to 1,300,000 clones, approximately 72% recorded once. The specimen was memory CD4+ T cells sorted from blood. This sample's subset: CD45RA-negative fraction. The receptor comes from a man between 18 and 35 years old in good health. This chain connects TRBV5-1 to TRBJ2-2; D might be TRBD2 (7 bases). Written as DNA, the CDR3 is TGCGCCAGCAGCGTTTCCCCCCCGGGGGGCGCGAGTGGGGAGCTGTTTTTT. It codes for CASSVSPPGGASGELFF.